The rows below give T cell receptor beta chains drawn from one sample of a study of technical replicates of blood from a few donors. Clones were read by immunoSEQ multiplex PCR, and TCRdb kept only the in-frame ones, dropping some. The repertoire consists of almost 90,000 clones, with 94% occurring once and the leading ten covering 0.2% to 0.25%. The sequencing sample was made of T cells isolated from PBMCs. These receptors were obtained from a human donor in good health. The CDR3 runs from the conserved cysteine through the conserved F or W. Each record gives: CDR3 protein, CDR3 DNA, J gene, D gene, V gene. A D gene is named only where the DNA matches it firmly.

CDR3 protein: CASSLGSSVGDTQYF
CDR3 DNA: TGCGCCAGCAGCTTGGGCAGTAGCGTGGGAGATACGCAGTATTTT
J gene: TRBJ2-3
D gene: -
V gene: TRBV5-1

CDR3 protein: CASRTFMGGAQTEAFF
CDR3 DNA: TGTGCCAGTAGAACCTTCATGGGGGGGGCGCAAACTGAAGCTTTCTTT
J gene: TRBJ1-1
D gene: -
V gene: TRBV19

CDR3 protein: CASSLRSSFGLESNEKLFF
CDR3 DNA: TGCGCCAGCAGCCTACGCTCAAGTTTCGGACTCGAGAGTAATGAAAAACTGTTTTTT
J gene: TRBJ1-4
D gene: -
V gene: TRBV4-1

CDR3 protein: CASRKGYYGYTF
CDR3 DNA: TGTGCCAGCAGGAAGGGGTACTATGGCTACACCTTC
J gene: TRBJ1-2
D gene: -
V gene: TRBV6-5

CDR3 protein: CASSDIKNIQYF
CDR3 DNA: TGTGCCAGCAGTGATATTAAAAACATTCAGTACTTC
J gene: TRBJ2-4
D gene: -
V gene: TRBV2

CDR3 protein: CASSLGTGEGHNSPLHF
CDR3 DNA: TGCGCCAGCAGCTTGGGTACAGGGGAAGGGCACAATTCGCCCCTCCACTTT
J gene: TRBJ1-6
D gene: TRBD1
V gene: TRBV5-1

CDR3 protein: CASKGLQDTGELFF
CDR3 DNA: TGCGCCAGCAAAGGACTACAAGACACCGGGGAGCTGTTTTTT
J gene: TRBJ2-2
D gene: -
V gene: TRBV5-1

CDR3 protein: CASSYSSGQYEQYF
CDR3 DNA: TGTGCCAGCAGTTACTCATCGGGACAGTACGAGCAGTACTTC
J gene: TRBJ2-7
D gene: TRBD1
V gene: TRBV6-5

CDR3 protein: CASSFTGMNEQFF
CDR3 DNA: TGTGCCAGCAGCTTTACAGGGATGAATGAGCAGTTCTTC
J gene: TRBJ2-1
D gene: -
V gene: TRBV5-4

CDR3 protein: CASSLDGQGTGTDTQYF
CDR3 DNA: TGCGCCAGCAGCTTGGATGGACAGGGAACGGGAACAGATACGCAGTATTTT
J gene: TRBJ2-3
D gene: TRBD1
V gene: TRBV5-1